Sequencing of this TCR beta chain was carried out in a study of PD-L1 blockade in urothelial cancer. The overall study: Patients went on atezolizumab in the mid-2010s, receiving 1,200 mg intravenously every 3 weeks. Between 0 and 3 prior chemotherapy regimens had been given to patients. Per blood sample, T cells had a median of around 140,000.

In germline, CDR1 is SGHRS, CDR2 YFSETQ. The CDR3 loop spans 15 amino acids. Trimming took 4 bases from V and 7 from J, leaving 15 bases between them. Time point defined: pretreatment peripheral blood. Patient sample counts ranged from 1 to 8, pretreatment and on-treatment. The protocol was immunoSEQ multiplex PCR, while the TCRdb copy is restricted to in-frame clones and leaves out a portion. This table holds roughly 50,000 clones, around 90% found once. This specimen consisted of PBMCs, obtained around atezolizumab (anti-PD-L1) treatment. The sequence derives from a woman aged 60 to 75 with urothelial cancer. This sequence joins TRBV5-1 and TRBJ1-6, with a possible D match to TRBD1 (6 bases). DNA of the CDR3: TGCGCCAGCAGCCTGGCCCCAGGGGAGAATTCACCCCTCCACTTT. Encoded protein: CASSLAPGENSPLHF.